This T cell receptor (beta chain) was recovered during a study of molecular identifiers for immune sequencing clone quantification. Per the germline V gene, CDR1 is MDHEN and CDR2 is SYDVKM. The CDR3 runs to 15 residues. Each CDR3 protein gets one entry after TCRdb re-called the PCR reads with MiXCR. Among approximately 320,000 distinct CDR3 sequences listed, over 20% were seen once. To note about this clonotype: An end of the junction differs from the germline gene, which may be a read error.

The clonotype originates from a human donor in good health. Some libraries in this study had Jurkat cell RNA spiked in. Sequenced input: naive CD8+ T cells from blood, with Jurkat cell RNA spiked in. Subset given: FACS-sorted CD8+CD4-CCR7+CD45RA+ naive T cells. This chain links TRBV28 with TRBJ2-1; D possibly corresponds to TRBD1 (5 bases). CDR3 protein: CASSLRQSSYNEQLF. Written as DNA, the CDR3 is TGTGCCAGCAGTTTAAGACAGAGCTCCTACAATGAGCAGCTCTTC.